This T cell receptor beta chain was identified during a study of shared T cell receptors in the human thymus (dated by TCRdb to the early 2020s). Regarding the research as a whole: The study examined how self-reactive, shared T-cell receptor alpha chains are generated in the human thymus.

Library prep was done by the immunoSEQ multiplex PCR assay. As stored in TCRdb, this immuneACCESS dataset retains in-frame rearrangements with V and J assigned. A fraction of the clones does not appear; measured against another copy, unresolved V genes explain less than half of the discrepancy, and the remainder lacks a known reason. Here the sample has hundreds of thousands of clones; 87% occur a single time. Approximately 0.0097% of the sample comes from the top ten. To note about this clone: Its specific antigen is unknown. No clone much larger than this one lies a single base away; base qualities are absent.

These data also formed part of another study, on human thymus T cells. As that second study puts it: The donors were immunologically healthy infants in Finland who had open corrective cardiac surgery for congenital heart defects. Thymus tissue was collected as surgical resects that were removed during corrective cardiac surgery. Biased V and J gene segment usage appeared to be present in both thymic and peripheral blood repertoires. Highly overlapping thymic TCR repertoires among unrelated individuals were reported in the related research. The study used under 10 infant thymus samples plus four related peripheral blood samples to characterize TCR alpha and beta repertoires. Donor ages ranging from 7 to 244 days were recorded, and several male and a couple of female infants were included in the cohort. After being mechanically released from the tissue, thymocytes were kept at -70 degrees C in pellets of about 10-32 million cells. Genomic DNA was extracted from frozen cell pellets with a QIAsymphony instrument. Using the immunoSEQ multiplex PCR assay, the TCRB and TCRAD loci were amplified from a standardized quantity of quality-controlled genomic DNA. The V(D)J region was spanned by amplicons of a length sufficient to cover the CDR3 and to identify V and J genes. The commercial immunoSEQ service was used to sequence amplicons on an Illumina platform. Primer bias and sequencing errors were corrected using previously described methods, and TCRAD and TCRB definitions followed the IMGT database. Analysis of the repertoires was done with immunoSEQ Analyzer 3.0 and VDJTools and included basic statistics, V/J segment usage, diversity estimates, rarefaction and pairwise overlap. Diversity was estimated with Chao1, ChaoE, Efron-Thisted, Shannon and inverse Simpson indices, and also on datasets down-sampled to the smallest sample. Repertoire overlap used strict matching of CDR3 nucleotide sequence, V gene and J gene, with Jaccard-based multidimensional scaling clustering. Thymus samples yielded on average approximately 800,000 unique TCRB clonotypes, compared with some 83,000 from blood samples.

This clonotype was obtained from a boy in the first two years of life with a congenital heart defect. Donor details come from another sample of the same person, matched by shared clones. Sequencing was carried out using thymocytes.

The bases are TGTGCCAGCAGCTTGACAGGGGGCCCCAGCTCCTACGAGCAGTACTTC. Protein translation: CASSLTGGPSSYEQYF. The chain employs TRBV5-5 and TRBJ2-7; 9 junctional bases match TRBD1. V is cut back by 1 base and J by 0 bases, with 5 bases in the junction unmatched. According to the germline V gene (reference sequence), CDR1 reads SGHKS and CDR2 reads YYEKEE. There are 16 amino acids in the CDR3, from cysteine to phenylalanine inclusive. Just the 48-base CDR3 DNA is kept, in frame starting at base 1.